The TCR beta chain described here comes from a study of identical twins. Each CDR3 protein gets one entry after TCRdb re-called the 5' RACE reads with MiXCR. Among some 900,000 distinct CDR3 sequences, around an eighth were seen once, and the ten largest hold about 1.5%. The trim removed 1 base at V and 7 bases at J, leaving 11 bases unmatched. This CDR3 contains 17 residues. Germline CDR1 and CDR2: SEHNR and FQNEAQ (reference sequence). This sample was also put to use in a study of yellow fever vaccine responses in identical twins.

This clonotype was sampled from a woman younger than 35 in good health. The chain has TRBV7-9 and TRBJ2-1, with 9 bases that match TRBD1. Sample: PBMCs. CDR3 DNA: TGTGCCAGCAGCTTAGTCTTAGGGGACAGGGATGGAAATGAGCAGTTCTTC. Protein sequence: CASSLVLGDRDGNEQFF.